The present T cell receptor beta chain was sequenced within a study of human T cells and chemical hapten exposure. Study observations and caveats: TCRs whose frequency exceeded 1 in 1000 remained the same following DPC sensitization.

From the RACE reads, TCRdb called clonotypes with MiXCR, one entry per CDR3 protein. The table shows about 200,000 distinct CDR3 sequences, with about 25% occurring only once. This clonotype was found a few times. The antigen remains undetermined. As to time point: patch test 3, about 24 weeks after DPC sensitization. Regarding treatment: therapeutic diphenylcyclopropenone sensitization with weekly scalp DPC. Trimming took 2 bases from V and 5 from J, leaving 7 bases between them. The CDR3 totals 13 residues. Germline loops: CDR1 SGHTA, CDR2 FQGTGA. The source material was whole blood, sampled in connection with sensitization to the hapten diphenylcyclopropenone (DPC). This rearrangement joins TRBV7-3 to TRBJ2-1; D is undetermined. The sequence derives from a middle-aged woman with alopecia areata. Some clones in this sample may be carry-over from other donors' samples. The CDR3 reads CASSLVSDNEQFF. The CDR3 DNA reads TGTGCCAGCAGCTTAGTGAGCGACAATGAGCAGTTCTTC. The full variable domain, completed using reference TRBV7-3 and TRBJ2-1, is GAGVSQTPSNKVTEKGKYVELRCDPISGHTALYWYRQSLGQGPEFLIYFQGTGAADDSGLPNDRFFAVRPEGSVSTLKIQRTERGDSAVYLCASSLVSDNEQFFGPGTRLTVL.